Each of the 15 T cell receptor beta chains below was sequenced from the same sample in a study of control samples from healthy donors and cancer patients. Clones were sequenced by immunoSEQ multiplex PCR, and TCRdb holds only the in-frame ones, with some missing. The table records 100,000 to 150,000 clones, 85% to 95% of them present only once. What was sequenced was PBMCs. Every receptor here comes from a man older than 75 with head and neck cancer.

This chain joins TRBV5-4 and TRBJ1-2, with D perhaps TRBD1 (5 bases). V was clipped by 7 bases and J by 3 bases, with 16 bases between them. CDR1 is SGHNT, CDR2 YYREEE, per germline (reference sequence). This CDR3 contains 14 residues. This chain's CDR3 is CASGTQGGDYGYTF. The DNA of the CDR3 is TGTGCCAGCGGGACCCAGGGAGGAGACTATGGCTACACCTTC. The full variable domain, completed using reference TRBV5-4 and TRBJ1-2, is ETGVTQSPTHLIKTRGQQVTLRCSSQSGHNTVSWYQQALGQGPQFIFQYYREEENGRGNFPPRFSGLQFPNYSSELNVNALELDDSALYLCASGTQGGDYGYTFGSGTRLTVV.

This rearrangement joins TRBV5-1 to TRBJ2-2, with 8 bases identical to TRBD2. Germline V gene sequence: CDR1 SGHRS, CDR2 YFSETQ. The CDR3 contains 16 residues. With V trimmed by 6 bases and J by 6 bases, 13 bases remained unmatched. The CDR3 bases are TGCGCCAGCACGGACGGGACTAGTGTAGGGGCCGGGGAGCTGTTTTTT. Amino acid sequence: CASTDGTSVGAGELFF.

Only one count was recorded for this clone. The chain recombines TRBV19 with TRBJ1-4, with D possibly TRBD1 on 5 matching bases. The ends were cut back, 5 bases at V and 3 bases at J, with 16 bases in the middle. Germline CDR1 reads LNHDA; CDR2 reads SQIVND (reference sequence). CDR3 length: 16 amino acids. The CDR3 DNA follows: TGTGCCAGTAGTTACCTGACAGCGGCCTCTAATGAAAAACTGTTTTTT. Translated, it gives CASSYLTAASNEKLFF. Together with reference TRBV19 and TRBJ1-4, the CDR3 gives the full variable domain: DGGITQSPKYLFRKEGQNVTLSCEQNLNHDAMYWYRQDPGQGLRLIYYSQIVNDFQKGDIAEGYSVSREKKESFPLTVTSAQKNPTAFYLCASSYLTAASNEKLFFGSGTQLSVL.

The rearrangement links TRBV2 to TRBJ1-3; TRBD1 is a possible D gene (6 bases). Germline CDR1 and CDR2: SNHLY and FYNNEI. The CDR3 loop spans 14 amino acids. Trimming pared 4 bases from V and 0 bases from J, leaving 7 bases between. In DNA, the CDR3 is TGTGCCAGCAGTGGGGGGCCCTCTGGAAACACCATATATTTT. It specifies CASSGGPSGNTIYF.

This clone showed up just once. The chain couples TRBV10-1 to TRBJ1-2; no clear D. Trimming stripped 0 bases from V and 8 bases from J, with 10 bases between. This CDR3 has 13 amino acids. Germline CDR1 WNHNN, CDR2 SYGVQD (reference sequence). The chain's CDR3 is CASSESRLVGYTF. As DNA, the CDR3 is TGCGCCAGCAGTGAGTCTCGGCTGGTGGGCTACACCTTC.

The chain employs TRBV5-4 and TRBJ1-3; a possible D gene is TRBD1 (5 bases). Deletions cut 2 bases from V and 7 bases from J, with 16 bases between. This CDR3 region has 15 residues. From germline, CDR1 is SGHNT and CDR2 YYREEE (reference sequence). CDR3 DNA: TGTGCCAGCAGCTTACCAGGGTCTGCGGTGAACACCATATATTTT. This sequence encodes CASSLPGSAVNTIYF. The complete variable domain, with remaining parts taken from reference TRBV5-4 and TRBJ1-3, reads ETGVTQSPTHLIKTRGQQVTLRCSSQSGHNTVSWYQQALGQGPQFIFQYYREEENGRGNFPPRFSGLQFPNYSSELNVNALELDDSALYLCASSLPGSAVNTIYFGEGSWLTVV.

This chain links TRBV7-6 with TRBJ1-3; tentative D call: TRBD1 (5 bases). CDR1 is SGHVS and CDR2 is FNYEAQ in the germline V gene. The germline V and J ends were trimmed by 1 base and 7 bases, with 20 bases remaining between them. This CDR3 comprises 17 residues. CDR3 residues: CASSLEAVGPAPNTIYF. In nucleotides, the CDR3 is TGTGCCAGCAGCTTAGAGGCAGTGGGGCCAGCCCCTAACACCATATATTTT.

The chain joins TRBV5-1 to TRBJ1-1; the match to TRBD1 covers 7 bases. Germline loops: CDR1 SGHRS, CDR2 YFSETQ. J was trimmed by 7 bases and V by 4 bases; bases with no gene match: 10. This CDR3 comprises 14 residues. CDR3 amino acids: CASSRDRTRGEAFF. The CDR3 DNA sequence: TGCGCCAGCAGCAGGGACAGAACGCGGGGTGAAGCTTTCTTT.

The gene calls are TRBV5-5 and TRBJ1-2; 7 nucleotides agree with TRBD1. Trimming removed 5 bases from V and 8 bases from J; junction bases left unmatched: 12. The germline gives CDR1 SGHKS, CDR2 YYEKEE (reference sequence). This CDR3 has 14 residues. DNA for the CDR3: TGTGCCAGCAGTCCTCCTTCAGGGGGATTGGGCTACACCTTC. Its translation is CASSPPSGGLGYTF.

The chain couples TRBV12-3 or TRBV12-4 to TRBJ1-5; no firm D call. Between the trimmed V and J ends, which lost 5 bases and 5 bases, there was a span of 10 bases. This CDR3 is built from 13 residues. The CDR3 region is CASSQDRDQPQHF. CDR3 sequence (DNA): TGTGCCAGCAGTCAGGACCGAGATCAGCCCCAGCATTTT.

Only one count was recorded for this clone. The chain has TRBV5-1 and TRBJ2-2, with D possibly matching TRBD2 (6 bases). Trimming removed 6 bases from V and 1 base from J, with 19 bases in between. CDR1 SGHRS and CDR2 YFSETQ come from the germline V gene. This CDR3 is 17 amino acids long. The CDR3 DNA is TGCGCCAGCAACCAAGAAGGCGGGGCCATGAACACCGGGGAGCTGTTTTTT. Protein sequence: CASNQEGGAMNTGELFF.

The rearrangement links TRBV10-3 to TRBJ1-2, with 11 bases that match TRBD1. CDR1 is ENHRY and CDR2 is SYGVKD in the germline V gene. This CDR3 comprises 14 residues. Germline trimming cut 6 bases from V and 3 bases from J; bases unmatched to any gene: 3. For the CDR3, the DNA is TGTGCCATCAGGGGACAGGGGGGAGACTATGGCTACACCTTC. Translation gives CAIRGQGGDYGYTF.

This clone has more than one count but fewer than ten. The chain combines TRBV6-5 with TRBJ2-1; 10 bases map to TRBD2. The germline V gene encodes CDR1 MNHEY and CDR2 SVGAGI. V shed 10 bases and J 4 bases; nucleotides not matched to a gene: 10. This CDR3 is built from 15 residues. For the CDR3, the DNA is TGTGCCACTTTCCTTAGCGGGGGGAGATACAATGAGCAGTTCTTC. It translates to CATFLSGGRYNEQFF.

J is TRBJ2-2 and V is TRBV6-6, with D unclear. Germline lookup yields CDR1 MNHNY and CDR2 SVGAGI (reference sequence). The CDR3 totals 16 residues. V dropped 2 bases and J dropped 0 bases, with 10 bases sitting between them. The CDR3 DNA reads TGTGCCAGCAGTTACGTTGGGCCCCCGAACACCGGGGAGCTGTTTTTT. This translates into CASSYVGPPNTGELFF.

The V gene is TRBV5-1, the J gene TRBJ2-7; 8 positions agree with TRBD1. The germline V gene has CDR1 SGHRS and CDR2 YFSETQ. CDR3 length: 13 amino acids. The V segment lost 0 bases and the J segment 5 bases; nucleotides outside the gene matches: 1. CDR3 residues: CASSLETGDEQYF. In DNA form, the CDR3 reads TGCGCCAGCAGCTTGGAGACAGGGGACGAGCAGTACTTC.